This entry lists 5 T cell receptor beta chains sequenced from one sample in a study of blood T cell repertoires in COVID-19. Only in-frame clones appear in the TCRdb table, and some are missing; sequencing was by immunoSEQ multiplex PCR. The repertoire holds roughly 39,000 clones, with 88% as singletons. Source material: peripheral blood. The origin of the receptors is a woman in her 70s with acute or convalescent COVID-19.

The chain uses TRBV10-1 and TRBJ1-1; TRBD1 might be the D (6 bases). Germline CDR1 WNHNN, CDR2 SYGVQD (reference sequence). This CDR3 is built from 14 residues. Deletions cut 3 bases from V and 4 bases from J, with 12 bases between. CDR3 DNA sequence: TGCGCCAGCAGTGAAGGGGGTAGGAGCACTGAAGCTTTCTTT. Protein product: CASSEGGRSTEAFF.

This clone was recorded only once. This chain uses TRBV7-2 with TRBJ2-1; 11 bases align to TRBD2. Germline V gene data show CDR1 as SGHTA and CDR2 as FQGNSA. The CDR3 extends over 14 amino acids. The V gene end was trimmed by 5 bases and the J gene end by 10 bases; junction bases not matched to a gene: 7. The CDR3 nucleotides read TGTGCCAGCAGCCCTCTAGCGGGGGGTTTCGAGCAGTTCTTC. This sequence encodes CASSPLAGGFEQFF.

This rearrangement joins TRBV7-6 to TRBJ2-1, with D unresolved. Trimming took off 4 bases at V and 6 bases at J, with 10 bases between the two ends. Germline values: CDR1 SGHVS, CDR2 FNYEAQ. The CDR3 extends over 13 amino acids. In DNA, the CDR3 is TGTGCCAGCAGCTCTTCGAGGAGCAATGAGCAGTTCTTC. Translated: CASSSSRSNEQFF.

The rearrangement joins TRBV18 to TRBJ2-5; no reliable D call. V lost 0 bases and J lost 5, with 4 bases in between. This CDR3 contains 12 residues. The V gene's germline CDR1 is KGHSH and CDR2 LQKENI. The CDR3 spells CASSPPLETQYF. As DNA, the CDR3 is TGTGCCAGCTCACCACCACTTGAGACCCAGTACTTC.

The chain employs TRBV6-6 and TRBJ1-5; a weak D match, TRBD1 (5 bases). Germline V gene sequence: CDR1 MNHNY, CDR2 SVGAGI (reference sequence). The V gene lost 5 bases and the J gene lost 0 bases, with 17 bases spanning the gap. This CDR3 has 17 residues. In DNA, the CDR3 is TGTGCCAGCAGTCCGTTCAGGGCCTATGGTAGCAATCAGCCCCAGCATTTT. Translating gives CASSPFRAYGSNQPQHF.